This T cell receptor (beta chain) originates from a study of human T cells and chemical hapten exposure. Study-wide background: TCR yields differed between samples (mainly from small differences in pooled library volume).

Findings and caveats of the study: Following DPC sensitization, TCRs present above 1 in 1000 frequency showed no change.

The library labeled individual cDNA molecules by adding unique molecular identifiers to them. Per the original data handling: Per sample, the median was 95,638 TCRs, with values from roughly 23,000 to 640,000. TCRdb re-analysed the 5' RACE reads in MiXCR, keeping a single row per CDR3 protein. Here the V and J calls rest on TCRdb's processing, not on the authors' analysis. The table has under 150,000 distinct CDR3 sequences, around 20% seen once. This clonotype appeared a few times. What it recognizes is unknown. Unfractionated whole blood was the source from which total RNA was extracted. The receptor's source is a human donor in good health.

The CDR3 here is CASSYSKGREGATRSSSYNEQFF. CDR3 nucleotide sequence: TGTGCCAGCAGTTACTCGAAGGGTAGAGAGGGGGCGACCCGGTCAAGCTCCTACAATGAGCAGTTCTTC. J is TRBJ2-1 and V is TRBV6-2 or TRBV6-3, with 7 bases identical to TRBD1. This CDR3 contains 23 residues. V lost 0 bases and J lost 0; bases outside the gene matches: 23. Germline V gene lookup returns CDR1 MNHEY and CDR2 SVGEGT.